The rows below give T cell receptor beta chains drawn from one sample of a study of human T cells and chemical hapten exposure. Each CDR3 protein gets one entry after TCRdb re-called the RACE reads with MiXCR. The sample records some 54,000 distinct CDR3 sequences, 8.5% to 10% being singletons. Material: whole blood, obtained in connection with sensitization to the hapten diphenylcyclopropenone (DPC). The receptors here all came from a woman aged 45-60 years with alopecia areata. Some clones in this sample may be carry-over from other donors' samples. Both conserved end residues are part of each CDR3. The D gene is left open where the match is weak.

CDR3: CASSPTTGITYNEQFF
D: NA
V: TRBV3-1

CDR3: CASSPESRGTGELFF
D: NA
V: TRBV18

CDR3: CASSLMGQGYEQYF
D: TRBD1
V: TRBV7-9

CDR3: CVTSETAGEPQYF
D: TRBD2
V: TRBV24-1

CDR3: CASSHEGLAGGNEQFF
D: TRBD2
V: TRBV4-2

CDR3: CASSLHRGRGTDTQYF
D: TRBD1
V: TRBV5-4

CDR3: CASSQSIGTGDVYNSPLHF
D: TRBD1
V: TRBV5-1

CDR3: CASTPPRGQQYF
D: NA
V: TRBV28

CDR3: CASSPQPREETQYF
D: NA
V: TRBV18

CDR3: CASSFGETQYF
D: NA
V: TRBV12-3/TRBV12-4

CDR3: CASTLTRYNEQFF
D: NA
V: TRBV12-3/TRBV12-4

CDR3: CASSLTSGRSGADTQYF
D: TRBD2
V: TRBV7-8

CDR3: CASSLSPTATIYF
D: NA
V: TRBV12-3/TRBV12-4

CDR3: CASTLGGLNTEAFF
D: NA
V: TRBV5-1

CDR3: CSAPTNNEQFF
D: NA
V: TRBV20-1